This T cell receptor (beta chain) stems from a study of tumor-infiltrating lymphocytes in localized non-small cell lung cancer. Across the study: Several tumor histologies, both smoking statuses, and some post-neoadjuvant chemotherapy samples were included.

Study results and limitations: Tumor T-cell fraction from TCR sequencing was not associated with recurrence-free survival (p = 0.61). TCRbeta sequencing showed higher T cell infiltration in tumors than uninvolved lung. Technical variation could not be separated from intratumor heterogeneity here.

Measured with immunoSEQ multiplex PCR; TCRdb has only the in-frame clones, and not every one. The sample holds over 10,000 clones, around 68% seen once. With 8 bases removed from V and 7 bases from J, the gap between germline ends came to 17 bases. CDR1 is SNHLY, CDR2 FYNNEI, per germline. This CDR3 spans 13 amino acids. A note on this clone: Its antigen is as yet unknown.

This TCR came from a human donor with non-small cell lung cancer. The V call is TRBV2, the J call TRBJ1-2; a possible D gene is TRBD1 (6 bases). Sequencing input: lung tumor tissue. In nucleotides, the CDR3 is TGTGCCAGCCGCAGGGACACTCTTGTTGGCTACACCTTC. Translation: CASRRDTLVGYTF.